A selection of T cell receptor beta chains follows, all from one sample in a study of cytomegalovirus exposure and HLA in healthy donors. Repertoires were generated with immunoSEQ multiplex PCR, while TCRdb's copy carries only in-frame clones and drops some. The sample shows about 180,000 clones, around nine tenths of them seen only once. The specimen was PBMCs. These receptors were taken from a young man in good health and CMV-seropositive. CDR3s include the opening cysteine and the closing phenylalanine or tryptophan. D genes are given only for firm matches. Part of the rows lack a size; the others show once, few, many or a class for expanded clones.

clone size: once; CDR3 length: 14; D gene: .; V gene: TRBV27; J gene: TRBJ2-3; CDR3 DNA: TGTGCCAGCAGCCTCAGGACTTACACAGATACGCAGTATTTT; CDR3 protein: CASSLRTYTDTQYF
clone size: .; CDR3 length: 15; D gene: .; V gene: TRBV27; J gene: TRBJ1-1; CDR3 DNA: TGTGCCAGCAGGTCGGGGGGGTCAATGAACACTGAAGCTTTCTTT; CDR3 protein: CASRSGGSMNTEAFF
clone size: .; CDR3 length: 13; D gene: .; V gene: TRBV2; J gene: TRBJ2-1; CDR3 DNA: TGTGCCAGCAAACGTAGCGGAAGGGTTGAGCAGTTCTTC; CDR3 protein: CASKRSGRVEQFF
clone size: once; CDR3 length: 13; D gene: .; V gene: TRBV6-1; J gene: TRBJ2-7; CDR3 DNA: TGTGCCAGCAGTGAAACGCACAGGCGGGAGCAGTACTTC; CDR3 protein: CASSETHRREQYF
clone size: .; CDR3 length: 16; D gene: TRBD1; V gene: TRBV5-1; J gene: TRBJ2-3; CDR3 DNA: TGCGCCAGCAGCAGTTACCGGGACAGGGAGGCAGATACGCAGTATTTT; CDR3 protein: CASSSYRDREADTQYF
clone size: .; CDR3 length: 14; D gene: .; V gene: TRBV7-2; J gene: TRBJ2-7; CDR3 DNA: TGTGCCAGCAGCTTTTACCAGTATGTCTCCGAGCAGTACTTC; CDR3 protein: CASSFYQYVSEQYF
clone size: .; CDR3 length: 13; D gene: TRBD1; V gene: TRBV11-2; J gene: TRBJ2-7; CDR3 DNA: TGTGCCAGCAGCTTAGGGACAGGGTACGAGCAGTACTTC; CDR3 protein: CASSLGTGYEQYF
clone size: .; CDR3 length: 15; D gene: .; V gene: TRBV9; J gene: TRBJ2-6; CDR3 DNA: TGTGCCAGCAGCGCGGACATGTCCGGGGCCAACGTCCTGACTTTC; CDR3 protein: CASSADMSGANVLTF
clone size: .; CDR3 length: 14; D gene: .; V gene: TRBV27; J gene: TRBJ2-7; CDR3 DNA: TGTGCCAGCAGTTTAATGGGCAGATCCTACGAGCAGTACTTC; CDR3 protein: CASSLMGRSYEQYF
clone size: .; CDR3 length: 17; D gene: TRBD2; V gene: TRBV5-1; J gene: TRBJ2-7; CDR3 DNA: TGCGCCAGCAGTTCTAACCTTTTGGCGGGAGGGCCCCACGAGCAGTACTTC; CDR3 protein: CASSSNLLAGGPHEQYF